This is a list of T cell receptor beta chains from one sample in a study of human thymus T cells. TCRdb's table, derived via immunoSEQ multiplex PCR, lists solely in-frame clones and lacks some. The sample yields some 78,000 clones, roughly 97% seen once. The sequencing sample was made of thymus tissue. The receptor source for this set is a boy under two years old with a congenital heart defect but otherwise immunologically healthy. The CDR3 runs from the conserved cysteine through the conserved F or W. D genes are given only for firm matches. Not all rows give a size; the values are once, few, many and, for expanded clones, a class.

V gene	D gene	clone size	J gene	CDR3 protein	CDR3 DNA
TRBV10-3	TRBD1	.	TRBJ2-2	CAISPGGDTGELFF	TGTGCCATCAGCCCAGGGGGAGACACCGGGGAGCTGTTTTTT
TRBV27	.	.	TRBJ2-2	CATRKFGELFF	TGTGCCACCAGGAAATTCGGGGAGCTGTTTTTT
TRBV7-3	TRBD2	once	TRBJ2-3	CASSCKTGLQSTDTQYF	TGTGCCAGCAGCTGTAAAACGGGACTACAAAGCACAGATACGCAGTATTTT
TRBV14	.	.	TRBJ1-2	CASSQGGGSGYTF	TGTGCCAGCAGCCAAGGGGGGGGCAGTGGCTACACCTTC
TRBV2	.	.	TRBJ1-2	CASRRAGGYTF	TGTGCCAGCAGAAGAGCGGGGGGCTACACCTTC
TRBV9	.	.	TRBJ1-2	CASSVTAAPNYGYTF	TGTGCCAGCAGCGTAACGGCCGCCCCTAACTATGGCTACACCTTC
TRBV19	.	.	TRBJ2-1	CAIPVGSVDIPSYNEQFF	TGTGCCATCCCAGTCGGTAGCGTCGATATACCTTCCTACAATGAGCAGTTCTTC
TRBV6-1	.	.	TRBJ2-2	CASSEARRGVSGELFF	TGTGCCAGCAGTGAAGCCCGCAGGGGTGTTTCCGGGGAGCTGTTTTTT
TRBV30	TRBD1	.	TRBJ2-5	CAGHRGPGETQYF	TGTGCCGGTCACAGGGGGCCTGGAGAGACCCAGTACTTC
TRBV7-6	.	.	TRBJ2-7	CASSLDHRAVVYEQYF	TGTGCCAGCAGCTTAGACCACAGGGCGGTTGTATACGAGCAGTACTTC
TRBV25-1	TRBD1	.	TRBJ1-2	CASSERGPSYGYTF	TGTGCCAGCAGTGAGAGGGGGCCTAGCTATGGCTACACCTTC
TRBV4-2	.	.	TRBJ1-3	CASSQPPIASSGNTIYF	TGTGCCAGCAGCCAACCTCCTATTGCGAGCTCTGGAAACACCATATATTTT
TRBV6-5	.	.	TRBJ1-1	CASRGEMEAFF	TGTGCCAGCAGAGGCGAGATGGAAGCTTTCTTT
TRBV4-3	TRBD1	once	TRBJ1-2	CASSHLGQGSGYTF	TGCGCCAGCAGCCACTTGGGACAGGGATCTGGCTACACCTTC
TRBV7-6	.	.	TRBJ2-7	CASSLAGGYEQYF	TGTGCCAGCAGCTTAGCAGGGGGCTACGAGCAGTACTTC
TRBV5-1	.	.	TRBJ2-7	CASSWGRRSYEQYF	TGCGCCAGCAGCTGGGGACGACGCTCCTACGAGCAGTACTTC
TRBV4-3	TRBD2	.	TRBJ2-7	CASSQRVAPAGGTYEQYF	TGCGCCAGCAGCCAACGGGTGGCCCCAGCGGGGGGAACCTACGAGCAGTACTTC
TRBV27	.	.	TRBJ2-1	CASSFRGPSYNEQFF	TGTGCCAGCAGTTTCCGGGGACCCTCCTACAATGAGCAGTTCTTC
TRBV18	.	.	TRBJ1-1	CASSPNRAGPIEAFF	TGTGCCAGCTCACCCAATCGAGCAGGTCCCATAGAAGCTTTCTTT
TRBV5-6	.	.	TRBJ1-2	CASSSSGGRYGYTF	TGTGCCAGCAGCTCGTCAGGAGGTCGCTATGGCTACACCTTC
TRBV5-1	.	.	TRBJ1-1	CASSISTPQETEVFF	TGCGCCAGCAGCATTTCGACACCCCAGGAGACTGAAGTTTTCTTT
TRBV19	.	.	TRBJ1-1	CASRGKGGGTEAFF	TGTGCCAGTAGGGGGAAGGGGGGCGGCACTGAAGCTTTCTTT
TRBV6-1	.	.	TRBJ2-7	CASSEEVKTSDQSYEQYF	TGTGCCAGCAGTGAAGAAGTTAAAACGAGCGACCAATCCTACGAGCAGTACTTC
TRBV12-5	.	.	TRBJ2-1	CASGLALGVGLYNEQFF	TGTGCTAGTGGTTTGGCCCTCGGGGTAGGTCTTTACAATGAGCAGTTCTTC
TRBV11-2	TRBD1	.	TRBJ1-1	CASSHRDSQNTEAFF	TGTGCCAGCAGCCACCGGGACAGCCAGAACACTGAAGCTTTCTTT